This T cell receptor beta chain was observed in a study of T cells in Graves' hyperthyroidism and ophthalmopathy (dated by TCRdb to 2018 to 2020). About the full investigation: Peripheral blood was sampled at the time of initial diagnosis, prior to any treatment. After blood sampling, hyperthyroidism patients were treated with methimazole at a starting dose of 30 mg daily, and ophthalmopathy patients were treated with high-dose intravenous methylprednisolone. To identify TCR V-J signatures that set the groups apart, the researchers used a discovery cohort of 100 patients, made up of around 42 with Graves' ophthalmopathy and 57 with stable Graves' hyperthyroidism. According to the paper, TCR Vbeta CDR3 sequencing was carried out on 135 peripheral blood samples, which came from fewer than 50 ophthalmopathy, around 74 hyperthyroidism and approximately 17 progressor patients. The study also compared thyroid tissue and blood T-cell repertoires from five or six Graves' hyperthyroidism patients. Whether ophthalmopathy could be predicted prospectively was tested in an independent validation cohort made up of roughly 19 hyperthyroidism patients plus 17 patients who later progressed to ophthalmopathy. The 100 discovery patients were randomly split 7:3 into training and test sets.

Points on this clonotype: What this receptor recognizes is not known. One junction end does not reproduce the germline sequence, and a read error may be involved.

The CDR3 covers 14 residues, taking in both the cysteine and the phenylalanine. Only CDR3 DNA remains: 42 bases, in frame from the first base. For CDR1 and CDR2, the germline V gene lists SNHLY and FYNNEI. Ophthalmopathy patients had moderately to severely active disease, Clinical Activity Score of at least 3, NOSPECS grade of at least 4, and duration under 3 months. Patients with uncontrolled infections, other autoimmune diseases, pregnancy or lactation were excluded. Diagnoses were based on clinical symptoms, serum thyroxine and TRAb, thyroid ultrasound and orbital computed tomography. Ficoll-Paque density gradient centrifugation was used to isolate PBMCs from approximately 10 ml of fresh peripheral blood. Total RNA was extracted with Trizol reagent, and quality was checked on an Agilent 2100 Bioanalyzer. The TCR beta CDR3 regions were amplified from RNA transcripts. The TCR CDR3 was subjected to a first round of RT-PCR using the HTBI primer set and the Qiagen OneStep RT-PCR kit. Libraries were constructed in a second round of multiplex PCR, after which size selection and purification were performed. Sequencing of the libraries was done on an Illumina HiSeq2000 using paired-end 100 bp reads. Turning to the authors' computational methods: SOAPnuke was used to process the raw data, with reads discarded if the reads contained adapters or uncalled bases, had a mean Phred below 15, or lacked an exact constant-primer or identifier match. High-quality paired reads were merged using COPE v1.2.5, and each unique nucleotide sequence was defined as a clonotype. MiTCR v1.1 was used to align the clonotypes against IMGT TRBV, TRBD and TRBJ reference segments. The analysis was restricted to V-J combinations with a frequency above 0.0001, which together covered approximately 99% of the repertoires. The TCS score was defined as the ratio of F50 (clonal expansion) to E x V (chaos), calculated using BLOSUM62-based TCRdist between CDR3 peptides within each V-J. Welch's t-statistics and random forest reduced around 550 V-J features to fewer than 15, which were used in a naive Bayes classifier (R e1071). The public sequencing data were trimmed at Q25 with fastp and processed into clonotypes with MiXCR by TCRdb, which kept only in-frame beta chains. Rows are unified per CDR3 protein, each entry keeping the most common DNA and genes. TCRdb assigned the V and J calls; the authors' analysis was not used. In all, the sample holds 450,000 to 600,000 distinct CDR3 sequences, and about 20% of those were seen once. Of the sample, over 45% is held by the ten largest clones.

Broad study findings and their caveats: Most expanded thyroid clonotypes (frequency above 0.001) were also detected in blood, a finding suggesting that blood repertoires may reflect thyroid immune responses. In validation, progression to ophthalmopathy was predicted by the model with approximately 67% sensitivity and 72.22% specificity, a median of roughly six months before onset. Ophthalmopathy was separated from stable hyperthyroidism by a 13 V-J signature model, with around 90% sensitivity and approximately 81% specificity obtained in cross-validation and 80%/75% obtained in testing. No statistical method was used to fix the sample size in advance, and group allocation was not hidden from the investigators.

The sequenced sample consisted of blood. The source of this sequence is a man aged 35 to 55 with Graves' ophthalmopathy. The chain was built from TRBV2 and TRBJ1-6; the D segment could be TRBD1, given 5 matching bases. The nucleotide sequence reads as follows: TGTGCCAGCGGGGGAAGGGAAATTAATTCACCCCTCTACTTT. This encodes CASGGREINSPLYF.